The 29 T cell receptor beta chains given below trace back to one sample, sequenced in a study of T cell repertoires in cytomegalovirus infection. Each CDR3 protein is one row after TCRdb ran MiXCR on the reads. This table has hundreds of thousands of distinct CDR3 sequences, 35% to 45% appearing once. The sequenced sample was PBMCs. The origin of the receptors is a human donor in good health (CMV status not recorded). Some clones in this sample may be carry-over from other donors' samples.

This clonotype was counted between two and nine times. This rearrangement joins TRBV28 to TRBJ1-4, with 11 bases identical to TRBD1. Trimming at V came to 3 bases and at J to 8 bases, leaving 2 bases not matched to a gene. Germline V gene data show CDR1 as MDHEN and CDR2 as SYDVKM. This CDR3 has 14 amino acids. For the CDR3, the DNA is TGTGCCAGCAGTTTGGACAGGGGGCGAGAAAAACTGTTTTTT. It specifies CASSLDRGREKLFF.

This clonotype occurred a few times. The genes are TRBV4-2 and TRBJ1-3; no reliable D call. V was clipped by 3 bases and J by 4 bases, with 10 bases between them. The germline V gene encodes CDR1 LGHNA and CDR2 YNFKEQ. There are 14 residues in the CDR3. CDR3 nucleotides: TGTGCCAGCAGCCATGAAGGGTCCGGAAACACCATATATTTT. Its translation is CASSHEGSGNTIYF.

This clonotype was counted only a few times. The CDR3 is CASSPQMSRGSTDTQYF. Here the CDR3 DNA reads TGTGCCAGCTCACCACAGATGAGCAGGGGGAGCACAGATACGCAGTATTTT. J is TRBJ2-3 and V is TRBV18, with 7 nucleotides matching TRBD1. V lost 1 base, J lost 0 bases, and 7 bases stayed unmatched. Germline values: CDR1 KGHSH, CDR2 LQKENI. The CDR3 totals 17 residues. The variable domain in full, completed from reference TRBV18 and TRBJ2-3, reads NAGVMQNPRHLVRRRGQEARLRCSPMKGHSHVYWYRQLPEEGLKFMVYLQKENIIDESGMPKERFSAEFPKEGPSILRIQQVVRGDSAAYFCASSPQMSRGSTDTQYFGPGTRLTVL.

The genes are TRBV12-3 or TRBV12-4 and TRBJ1-6; D call uncertain. Trimming took off 4 bases at V and 8 bases at J, with 15 bases between the two ends. The CDR3 is 15 amino acids. The CDR3 spells CASSSQLVYDSPLHF. The DNA for the CDR3 is TGTGCCAGCAGTTCCCAACTCGTCTACGATTCACCCCTCCACTTT.

V and J are TRBV2 and TRBJ1-3; D remains unclear. Trimming pared 4 bases from V and 7 bases from J, leaving 14 bases between. The germline gives CDR1 SNHLY, CDR2 FYNNEI. The CDR3 has 14 amino acids. The CDR3 spells CASSGGIGLNTIYF. As DNA, the CDR3 is TGTGCCAGCAGTGGAGGCATAGGATTGAACACCATATATTTT.

This clonotype has only a few counts. The chain uses TRBV7-9 and TRBJ2-3; TRBD2 matches 15 bases. This CDR3 is built from 16 residues. V was pared by 6 bases and J by 6 bases, with 7 bases of the junction left unmatched. Germline V lookup: CDR1 SEHNR, CDR2 FQNEAQ (reference sequence). CDR3 nucleotides: TGTGCCAGCAGTCCCGGACTAGCGGGGGGGATTGATACGCAGTATTTT. Amino acids: CASSPGLAGGIDTQYF.

A few counts support this clonotype. The chain recombines TRBV28 with TRBJ2-7, with a possible D match to TRBD1 (6 bases). V was shortened by 5 bases and J by 3 bases, with 17 bases between the two germline ends. The CDR3 covers 15 residues. The V gene's germline CDR1 is MDHEN and CDR2 SYDVKM. CDR3 bases: TGTGCCAGCAGTACAGGGCAGGGGCGGTACTACGAGCAGTACTTC. Protein sequence: CASSTGQGRYYEQYF.

CDR3 amino acids: CASSVRGLAKNIQYF. For the CDR3, the DNA is TGTGCCAGCAGTGTCCGGGGATTAGCCAAAAACATTCAGTACTTC. V is TRBV12-3 or TRBV12-4 and J is TRBJ2-4; possibly TRBD2 for D (5 bases). The V and J ends lost 5 bases and 0 bases respectively, with 11 bases between them. This CDR3 comprises 15 residues.

The V call is TRBV7-4, the J call TRBJ2-1; the D is unclear. V lost 4 bases, J lost 7 bases, and 14 bases lay in between. Germline V gives CDR1 SGHVT, CDR2 SQSDAQ. The CDR3 is 14 residues long. CDR3 DNA: TGTGCCAGCAGCTCAGAAGGACGGAATAATGAGCAGTTCTTC. This encodes CASSSEGRNNEQFF.

As concerns this clonotype: The junction does not match germline at one end; this may be a read error. The chain combines TRBV4-1 with TRBJ1-6; 12 bases line up with TRBD1. The CDR3 has 14 amino acids. Germline-derived CDR1 and CDR2 are MGHRA and YSYEKL. CDR3 sequence (DNA): TGCGCCAGCAGCCAAAGTGGGACAGGGGGCTCGCGCTACTTT. Its translation is CASSQSGTGGSRYF.

In its sample, this clonotype was seen a few times. A much larger clone is a single base away; this may be a read error. This likely comes from a read error, as the CDR3 has no conserved phenylalanine or tryptophan at its end. The rearrangement links TRBV7-2 to TRBJ2-7; D is unresolved. This CDR3 is 13 amino acids long. Trimming stripped 5 bases from V and 4 bases from J, with 12 bases between. The germline gives CDR1 SGHTA, CDR2 FQGNSA. The CDR3 is CASSAQFLYEQYL. In nucleotides, the CDR3 is TGTGCCAGCAGCGCACAATTTTTATACGAGCAGTACTTA.

This clonotype was detected once. The chain has TRBV5-1 and TRBJ1-6, with 8 bases identical to TRBD1. The V and J ends lost 3 bases and 5 bases, in that order; junction bases with no gene match: 4. Germline CDR1 is SGHRS and CDR2 is YFSETQ. CDR3 length: 15 residues. CDR3 bases: TGCGCCAGCAGCTGGACAGGGCCCAATAATTCACCCCTCCACTTT. Its protein product is CASSWTGPNNSPLHF.

This clonotype was seen a handful of times. In DNA, the CDR3 is TGTGCCAGCAGCCAAGATCTCCTAGCGGTTTTCGGGCGGACCGGGGAGCTGTTTTTT. Residues: CASSQDLLAVFGRTGELFF. The V gene is TRBV4-2, the J gene TRBJ2-2, with TRBD2 matching over 7 bases. Per the germline V gene, CDR1 is LGHNA and CDR2 is YNFKEQ. The CDR3 contains 19 residues. The J segment lost 5 bases and the V segment lost 0 bases, leaving 15 bases of the junction unmatched.

This sequence joins TRBV15 and TRBJ1-2, with D perhaps matching TRBD1 (6 bases). The V end was cut by 0 bases, the J end by 6 bases, with 14 bases between. This CDR3 has 15 residues. Germline-derived CDR1 and CDR2 are LNHNV and YYDKDF (reference sequence). As DNA, the CDR3 is TGTGCCACCAGCAGAGAAACAGGGTGGGGGCATGGCTACACCTTC. It codes for CATSRETGWGHGYTF.

The V and J genes are TRBV3-1 and TRBJ2-7, with 10 bases lining up with TRBD2. This CDR3 contains 15 residues. V was clipped by 1 base and J by 4 bases; unmatched bases: 4. Germline-derived CDR1 and CDR2 are LGHDT and YNNKEL (reference sequence). CDR3 sequence: CASSQGPAGGYEQYF. DNA of the CDR3: TGTGCCAGCAGCCAAGGGCCAGCGGGGGGGTACGAGCAGTACTTC.

V gene TRBV7-6 combines with J gene TRBJ2-7, with D maybe TRBD1 (6 bases). The CDR3 is made up of 13 amino acids. The germline V gene has CDR1 SGHVS and CDR2 FNYEAQ. Trimming shortened V by 5 bases and J by 7 bases, and 15 bases separated the two germline ends. In nucleotides, the CDR3 is TGTGCCAGCAGCAAAACAGGGTCGGGTGAGCAGTACTTC. This sequence encodes CASSKTGSGEQYF.

The table lists this clonotype with a count of one. The genes are TRBV28 and TRBJ2-7; D is unresolved. The CDR3 is 17 residues long. Germline CDR1 is MDHEN and CDR2 is SYDVKM. Between the trimmed V and J ends, which lost 4 bases and 0 bases, there was a span of 19 bases. CDR3 DNA sequence: TGTGCCAGCAGTTCCTACCGGGCGGTTAAAAGCTCCTACGAGCAGTACTTC. Amino acids: CASSSYRAVKSSYEQYF.

The chain carries TRBV29-1 and TRBJ2-7; the match to TRBD1 covers 7 bases. This CDR3 spans 14 amino acids. The J segment lost 2 bases and the V segment lost 4 bases, leaving 8 bases of the junction unmatched. Germline V gene data show CDR1 as SQVTM and CDR2 as ANQGSEA. CDR3 coding DNA: TGCAGCGTTGGGGGACGGGACAGTGCCTACGAGCAGTACTTC. It yields the protein CSVGGRDSAYEQYF.

V is TRBV5-1 and J is TRBJ2-1, with D perhaps TRBD1 (7 bases). Germline loops: CDR1 SGHRS, CDR2 YFSETQ. This CDR3 is built from 16 residues. V was trimmed by 3 bases and J by 9 bases, leaving 22 bases between them. CDR3 nucleotides: TGCGCCAGCAGCTCAATACAGGGGACTCGAGGGGGTGAGCAGTTCTTC. Its translation is CASSSIQGTRGGEQFF.

The chain uses TRBV11-3 and TRBJ1-1; 7 positions match TRBD1. The CDR3 runs 12 residues. With 3 bases clipped from V and 10 bases from J, the junction kept 5 bases outside the gene matches. CDR1 is SGHNT and CDR2 is YENEEA in the germline V gene. The DNA of the CDR3 is TGTGCCAGCAGCTTTCAAGGGGGCGTAGCTTTCTTT. It encodes CASSFQGGVAFF.

The rearrangement joins TRBV7-6 to TRBJ2-7; D gene uncertain. Germline loops: CDR1 SGHVS, CDR2 FNYEAQ. The CDR3 is 11 residues long. V was cut by 2 bases and J by 6 bases, with 5 bases left in between. CDR3 DNA sequence: TGTGCCAGCAGCTTACTCAGCGAGCAGTACTTC. It encodes CASSLLSEQYF. Looking up the rest from reference TRBV7-6 and TRBJ2-7 gives the full variable domain: GAGVSQSPRYKVTKRGQDVALRCDPISGHVSLYWYRQALGQGPEFLTYFNYEAQQDKSGLPNDRFSAERPEGSISTLTIQRTEQRDSAMYRCASSLLSEQYFGPGTRLTVT.

This clonotype has a count of ten or more. For the CDR3, the DNA is TGTGCCAGCAGCTTCAGGACGGGTTACGAGCAGTACTTC. Amino acid sequence: CASSFRTGYEQYF. The J gene is TRBJ2-7, the V gene TRBV11-3; D is ambiguous. In germline, CDR1 is SGHNT, CDR2 YENEEA. With 3 bases removed from V and 4 bases from J, the gap between germline ends came to 10 bases. The CDR3 spans 13 residues. The complete variable domain, with remaining parts taken from reference TRBV11-3 and TRBJ2-7, reads EAGVVQSPRYKIIEKKQPVAFWCNPISGHNTLYWYLQNLGQGPELLIRYENEEAVDDSQLPKDRFSAERLKGVDSTLKIQPAELGDSAVYLCASSFRTGYEQYFGPGTRLTVT.

This clonotype was picked up a small number of times. This sequence joins TRBV4-1 and TRBJ2-2; 8 bases are a match to TRBD1. The CDR3 spans 15 residues. Trimming cost V 4 bases and J 1 base; bases outside gene matches: 2. Germline lookup yields CDR1 MGHRA and CDR2 YSYEKL. The CDR3 DNA sequence: TGCGCCAGCAGCCGCGGACAGGGGAACACCGGGGAGCTGTTTTTT. Amino acid sequence: CASSRGQGNTGELFF.

J is TRBJ2-5 and V is TRBV7-3; D remains ambiguous. The germline gives CDR1 SGHTA, CDR2 FQGTGA. CDR3 length: 13 residues. V was cut by 3 bases and J by 5 bases, with 10 bases left in between. The CDR3 DNA is TGTGCCAGCAGCTTGGAAGTGGGGGAGACCCAGTACTTC. It encodes CASSLEVGETQYF.

This clonotype was seen a handful of times. The chain links TRBV20-1 to TRBJ1-1, with D unresolved. V shed 1 base and J shed 5 bases, with 11 bases lying between them. Germline CDR1 reads DFQATT; CDR2 reads SNEGSKA (reference sequence). The CDR3 loop spans 13 amino acids. The CDR3 sequence is CSARARGKTEAFF. DNA of the CDR3: TGCAGTGCTAGAGCTCGCGGGAAGACTGAAGCTTTCTTT.

The V and J genes are TRBV5-1 and TRBJ2-7, with D possibly TRBD2 on 6 matching bases. V shed 0 bases and J shed 3 bases, with 13 bases lying between them. This CDR3 has 15 amino acids. The germline gives CDR1 SGHRS, CDR2 YFSETQ. The CDR3 protein is CASSLDGGLDYEQYF. For the CDR3, the DNA is TGCGCCAGCAGCTTGGACGGGGGTTTGGACTACGAGCAGTACTTC. The complete variable domain, with remaining parts taken from reference TRBV5-1 and TRBJ2-7, reads KAGVTQTPRYLIKTRGQQVTLSCSPISGHRSVSWYQQTPGQGLQFLFEYFSETQRNKGNFPGRFSGRQFSNSRSEMNVSTLELGDSALYLCASSLDGGLDYEQYFGPGTRLTVT.

The J gene is TRBJ2-2, the V gene TRBV7-2; the D gene is possibly TRBD1 (6 bases). The CDR3 is 15 amino acids. Trimming stripped 5 bases from V and 1 base from J, with 11 bases between. Germline loops: CDR1 SGHTA, CDR2 FQGNSA. The CDR3 nucleotides are TGTGCCAGCAGCAGGACAGCGAGGAACACCGGGGAGCTGTTTTTT. Translated, it gives CASSRTARNTGELFF.

The J gene is TRBJ2-1, the V gene TRBV5-4; tentatively, D is TRBD2 (6 bases). Germline CDR1 SGHNT, CDR2 YYREEE (reference sequence). V was shortened by 0 bases and J by 6 bases, with 13 bases between the two germline ends. The CDR3 consists of 15 residues. The CDR3 here is CASSLALGSINEQFF. For the CDR3, the DNA is TGTGCCAGCAGCTTGGCCCTCGGGAGCATCAATGAGCAGTTCTTC.

This clonotype came up a few times. The chain is built from TRBV4-1 and TRBJ1-4; D is unresolved. Germline V gene data show CDR1 as MGHRA and CDR2 as YSYEKL. The CDR3 runs to 14 residues. Trimming left V 0 bases short and J 5 bases short, with 7 bases between. The CDR3 sequence: CASSQESGNEKLFF. The CDR3 bases are TGCGCCAGCAGCCAAGAGTCGGGGAATGAAAAACTGTTTTTT.